This entry lists 27 T cell receptor beta chains sequenced from one sample in a study of shared clonotypes between healthy human individuals. Assay: immunoSEQ multiplex PCR; the TCRdb copy retains only in-frame clones and omits some. The sample contains 520,000 or so clones, 60% to 85% of which appear only once. The specimen sequenced was PBMCs. These receptors were collected from a woman aged 40-49 years in good health. Some clones in this sample may be carry-over from other donors' samples.

This clone showed up just once. The V and J genes are TRBV30 and TRBJ1-1; D remains unclear. The V gene's germline CDR1 is GTSNPN and CDR2 SVGIG (reference sequence). Trimming stripped 4 bases from V and 0 bases from J, with 18 bases between. This CDR3 is built from 16 residues. CDR3 sequence reads: CAWISTRTHMNTEAFF. The DNA for the CDR3 is TGTGCCTGGATTTCCACTAGGACCCACATGAACACTGAAGCTTTCTTT.

J is TRBJ2-2 and V is TRBV6-1; perhaps TRBD2 as D (5 bases). This CDR3 is 15 amino acids long. Trimming pared 4 bases from V and 2 bases from J, leaving 11 bases between. CDR1 MNHNS and CDR2 SASEGT come from the germline V gene. DNA of the CDR3: TGTGCCAGCAGTGTATTATCGGGAAACACCGGGGAGCTGTTTTTT. This translates into CASSVLSGNTGELFF.

This chain links TRBV6-4 with TRBJ2-3; 11 bases are a match to TRBD1. CDR1 is MRHNA and CDR2 is SNTAGT in the germline V gene. The ends lost 5 bases at V and 4 bases at J; junction bases unmatched: 5. There are 15 residues in the CDR3. CDR3 in amino acids: CASSTGTGGSDTQYF. DNA for the CDR3: TGTGCCAGCAGTACCGGGACAGGGGGATCAGATACGCAGTATTTT.

This clone was seen only once. The V gene is TRBV4-1, the J gene TRBJ2-5; D not resolved. This CDR3 is built from 13 residues. Germline CDR1 is MGHRA and CDR2 is YSYEKL. Between the trimmed V and J ends, which lost 4 bases and 4 bases, there was a span of 10 bases. CDR3 in DNA: TGCGCCAGCAGCCTAGGATTAAGAGAGACCCAGTACTTC. Translating it yields CASSLGLRETQYF.

The sample holds one count of this clone. The J gene is TRBJ2-1, the V gene TRBV7-9, with 15 nucleotides matching TRBD2. The germline V gene has CDR1 SEHNR and CDR2 FQNEAQ (reference sequence). This CDR3 is built from 18 residues. Trimming removed 1 base from V and 5 bases from J; junction bases left unmatched: 6. DNA for the CDR3: TGTGCCAGCAGCTTAGAAGGGACTAGCGGGAGGTACCACAATGAGCAGTTCTTC. Translated, it gives CASSLEGTSGRYHNEQFF.

This chain joins TRBV5-1 and TRBJ2-1; 11 bases are a match to TRBD2. V was pared by 4 bases and J by 0 bases, with 0 bases of the junction left unmatched. The CDR3 is 15 residues long. CDR1 SGHRS and CDR2 YFSETQ come from the germline V gene. CDR3: CASSTSGGSYNEQFF. DNA of the CDR3: TGCGCCAGCAGCACTAGCGGGGGCTCCTACAATGAGCAGTTCTTC. The whole variable domain, filled in from reference TRBV5-1 and TRBJ2-1, reads KAGVTQTPRYLIKTRGQQVTLSCSPISGHRSVSWYQQTPGQGLQFLFEYFSETQRNKGNFPGRFSGRQFSNSRSEMNVSTLELGDSALYLCASSTSGGSYNEQFFGPGTRLTVL.

Only a few counts were recorded for this clone. V usage is TRBV7-2 and J usage is TRBJ1-1; no definite D call. The CDR3 is 13 amino acids. Germline CDR1 is SGHTA and CDR2 is FQGNSA. V was trimmed by 5 bases and J by 7 bases, leaving 14 bases between them. CDR3 DNA: TGTGCCAGCAGCGACGCACCGGACCGTGAAGCTTTCTTT. It encodes CASSDAPDREAFF.

The chain carries TRBV9 and TRBJ2-2; D possibly corresponds to TRBD2 (6 bases). The germline V gene encodes CDR1 SGDLS and CDR2 YYNGEE. The CDR3 is 14 residues long. The V gene lost 4 bases and the J gene lost 7 bases, with 14 bases spanning the gap. The CDR3 DNA is TGTGCCAGCAGCATCCAGGGAGGAGGCGGGGAGCTGTTTTTT. It codes for CASSIQGGGGELFF. Variable domain in full (rest from reference TRBV9 and TRBJ2-2): DSGVTQTPKHLITATGQRVTLRCSPRSGDLSVYWYQQSLDQGLQFLIQYYNGEERAKGNILERFSAQQFPDLHSELNLSSLELGDSALYFCASSIQGGGGELFFGEGSRLTVL.

The rearrangement joins TRBV2 to TRBJ1-1; D ambiguous. CDR3 length equals 13 residues. Germline CDR1 and CDR2: SNHLY and FYNNEI. V lost 5 bases and J 1 base, leaving 8 bases between the germline ends. The CDR3 DNA reads as TGTGCCAGCAGTACCCGACAGAACACTGAAGCTTTCTTT. This gives the protein CASSTRQNTEAFF.

This chain links TRBV28 with TRBJ1-2; TRBD1 agrees at 10 bases. This CDR3 contains 14 residues. Germline trimming cut 7 bases from V and 8 bases from J; bases unmatched to any gene: 10. Germline assignment: CDR1 MDHEN and CDR2 SYDVKM. CDR3 amino acids: CASTLMDRGFGYTF. The CDR3 DNA sequence: TGTGCCAGCACCTTGATGGACAGGGGGTTCGGCTACACCTTC.

The chain couples TRBV28 to TRBJ2-1; 8 nucleotides agree with TRBD1. The CDR3 length is 14 residues. Germline trimming cut 5 bases from V and 10 bases from J; bases unmatched to any gene: 10. The germline V gene encodes CDR1 MDHEN and CDR2 SYDVKM. As DNA, the CDR3 is TGTGCCAGCAGTGTGGGACAGGCTTTTGGGGAGCAGTTCTTC. Residues: CASSVGQAFGEQFF. Drawing the rest from reference TRBV28 and TRBJ2-1, the complete variable domain is DVKVTQSSRYLVKRTGEKVFLECVQDMDHENMFWYRQDPGLGLRLIYFSYDVKMKEKGDIPEGYSVSREKKERFSLILESASTNQTSMYLCASSVGQAFGEQFFGPGTRLTVL.

This chain links TRBV7-9 with TRBJ1-2; D perhaps matches TRBD1 (6 bases). This CDR3 is 14 amino acids long. Germline values: CDR1 SEHNR, CDR2 FQNEAQ (reference sequence). V lost 1 base and J 8 bases, leaving 14 bases between the germline ends. CDR3: CASSLGGQGRGYTF. In nucleotides, the CDR3 is TGTGCCAGCAGCTTAGGGGGGCAGGGACGAGGCTACACCTTC.

CDR3 DNA sequence: TGTGCCAGCAGAGAATTCAGCTCCTACAATGAGCAGTTCTTC. This encodes CASREFSSYNEQFF. The chain carries TRBV27 and TRBJ2-1; D is undetermined. The CDR3 length is 14 residues. Germline values: CDR1 MNHEY, CDR2 SMNVEV (reference sequence). V was clipped by 6 bases and J by 0 bases, with 9 bases between them.

The chain carries TRBV5-1 and TRBJ2-7, with D possibly being TRBD1 (5 bases). Germline assignment: CDR1 SGHRS and CDR2 YFSETQ. V shed 4 bases and J shed 0 bases, with 20 bases lying between them. The CDR3 spans 17 residues. CDR3 bases: TGCGCCAGCAGCAGCAGGGTTTTCGGTTTGCCCTCCTACGAGCAGTACTTC. This encodes CASSSRVFGLPSYEQYF.

This chain links TRBV28 with TRBJ2-5; D not resolved. Germline loops: CDR1 MDHEN, CDR2 SYDVKM. V lost 5 bases, J lost 1 base, and 14 bases lay in between. The CDR3 has 15 amino acids. This CDR3 reads CASSVGLSPQETQYF. The CDR3 DNA reads as TGTGCCAGCAGTGTCGGTCTTTCACCCCAAGAGACCCAGTACTTC.

This rearrangement joins TRBV19 to TRBJ2-5; TRBD2 aligns across 10 bases. The CDR3 is 19 amino acids. The J segment lost 5 bases and the V segment lost 3 bases, leaving 18 bases of the junction unmatched. Germline CDR1 reads LNHDA; CDR2 reads SQIVND (reference sequence). CDR3 protein: CASSIVPGGAGGRRETQYF. The CDR3 DNA follows: TGTGCCAGTAGTATCGTTCCGGGAGGAGCGGGAGGGCGTAGGGAGACCCAGTACTTC.

This clone was recorded at least ten times. The chain joins TRBV7-2 to TRBJ2-2; D gene ambiguous. V was shortened by 0 bases and J by 6 bases, with 8 bases between the two germline ends. Germline loops: CDR1 SGHTA, CDR2 FQGNSA. This CDR3 is 14 amino acids long. CDR3 loop: CASSLARRSGELFF. The CDR3 coding sequence is TGTGCCAGCAGCTTAGCGCGTAGGTCCGGGGAGCTGTTTTTT.

Only a few counts were recorded for this clone. This chain connects TRBV7-9 to TRBJ1-1; D is uncertain. This CDR3 is 13 amino acids long. Germline CDR1 reads SEHNR; CDR2 reads FQNEAQ (reference sequence). V shed 5 bases and J shed 0 bases, with 7 bases lying between them. This CDR3 reads CASSVEMNTEAFF. DNA for the CDR3: TGTGCCAGCAGCGTCGAAATGAACACTGAAGCTTTCTTT. The full variable domain, in which reference TRBV7-9 and TRBJ1-1 provide the parts outside the CDR3, is DTGVSQNPRHKITKRGQNVTFRCDPISEHNRLYWYRQTLGQGPEFLTYFQNEAQLEKSRLLSDRFSAERPKGSFSTLEIQRTEQGDSAMYLCASSVEMNTEAFFGQGTRLTVV.

This chain joins TRBV7-3 and TRBJ1-5, with a weak D call TRBD1 (5 bases). The V end was cut by 5 bases, the J end by 5 bases, with 10 bases between. Per the germline V gene, CDR1 is SGHTA and CDR2 is FQGTGA. This CDR3 comprises 13 residues. The CDR3 DNA follows: TGTGCCAGCAGCATAAGGGGTGATCAGCCCCAGCATTTT. This encodes CASSIRGDQPQHF.

The chain recombines TRBV7-3 with TRBJ2-3, with 7 positions matching TRBD2. Germline V gene data show CDR1 as SGHTA and CDR2 as FQGTGA. The CDR3 loop spans 16 amino acids. V was clipped by 5 bases and J by 0 bases; unmatched bases: 8. The CDR3 loop reads CASSSRGSGSTDTQYF. The CDR3 DNA sequence: TGTGCCAGCAGCAGCCGGGGTAGCGGGAGCACAGATACGCAGTATTTT.

The chain couples TRBV27 to TRBJ1-5, with D possibly matching TRBD1 (5 bases). Between the trimmed V and J ends, which lost 2 bases and 0 bases, there was a span of 8 bases. The germline gives CDR1 MNHEY, CDR2 SMNVEV (reference sequence). The CDR3 length is 15 residues. The CDR3 sequence is CASSLDSYSNQPQHF. In DNA, the CDR3 is TGTGCCAGCAGTTTAGACAGCTATAGCAATCAGCCCCAGCATTTT.

This clone showed up just once. The chain joins TRBV30 to TRBJ2-1; 7 positions agree with TRBD2. Germline-derived CDR1 and CDR2 are GTSNPN and SVGIG (reference sequence). This CDR3 spans 15 amino acids. The junction had 2 bases not matched to a gene; V was cut back by 0 bases and J by 0 bases. The CDR3 nucleotides are TGTGCCTGGAGTGTGGCTAGCGGCTCCTACAATGAGCAGTTCTTC. Translated: CAWSVASGSYNEQFF.

The rearrangement links TRBV7-9 to TRBJ1-4, with TRBD1 as a possible D gene (6 bases). Germline values: CDR1 SEHNR, CDR2 FQNEAQ (reference sequence). The V end lost 1 base, the J end lost 8 bases, and 14 bases lay between the germline ends. The CDR3 has 15 amino acids. The CDR3 DNA reads TGTGCCAGCAGCTTAGATGGGACATACCCAGAAAAACTGTTTTTT. It is translated as CASSLDGTYPEKLFF.

V usage is TRBV4-3 and J usage is TRBJ2-3; no firm D call. Trimming left V 1 base short and J 0 bases short, with 11 bases between. CDR1 and CDR2 (germline): LGHNA, YSLEER. This CDR3 comprises 16 residues. The CDR3 nucleotides are TGCGCCAGCAGCCAAGGAGTTCGGTCTAGCACAGATACGCAGTATTTT. Its protein is CASSQGVRSSTDTQYF.

This CDR3 is CASSSYGTGGYEQYF. The CDR3, as DNA: TGTGCCAGCAGCTCATACGGGACAGGGGGCTACGAGCAGTACTTC. The gene calls are TRBV7-2 and TRBJ2-7; 11 bases map to TRBD1. CDR1 is SGHTA and CDR2 is FQGNSA in the germline V gene. The V and J ends lost 4 bases and 3 bases, in that order; junction bases with no gene match: 5. The CDR3 length is 15 residues.

The chain carries TRBV18 and TRBJ2-5; no definite D call. This CDR3 has 13 amino acids. V lost 2 bases and J lost 4, with 8 bases in between. CDR1 and CDR2 from the germline V gene are KGHSH and LQKENI. CDR3 coding DNA: TGTGCCAGCTCACCAAGGCAGAGAGAGACCCAGTACTTC. Its translation: CASSPRQRETQYF.

Note on this clone: At the DNA level, this CDR3 is encoded by other sequences in the same sample as well. The rearrangement joins TRBV5-1 to TRBJ2-3; TRBD2 agrees at 10 bases. J lost 2 bases, V lost 0 bases, and 3 bases had no gene match. CDR1 is SGHRS and CDR2 is YFSETQ in the germline V gene. This CDR3 has 16 residues. The CDR3 coding sequence is TGCGCCAGCAGCTTGGGACTAGCGGGCTCCACAGATACGCAGTATTTT. Its translation: CASSLGLAGSTDTQYF.